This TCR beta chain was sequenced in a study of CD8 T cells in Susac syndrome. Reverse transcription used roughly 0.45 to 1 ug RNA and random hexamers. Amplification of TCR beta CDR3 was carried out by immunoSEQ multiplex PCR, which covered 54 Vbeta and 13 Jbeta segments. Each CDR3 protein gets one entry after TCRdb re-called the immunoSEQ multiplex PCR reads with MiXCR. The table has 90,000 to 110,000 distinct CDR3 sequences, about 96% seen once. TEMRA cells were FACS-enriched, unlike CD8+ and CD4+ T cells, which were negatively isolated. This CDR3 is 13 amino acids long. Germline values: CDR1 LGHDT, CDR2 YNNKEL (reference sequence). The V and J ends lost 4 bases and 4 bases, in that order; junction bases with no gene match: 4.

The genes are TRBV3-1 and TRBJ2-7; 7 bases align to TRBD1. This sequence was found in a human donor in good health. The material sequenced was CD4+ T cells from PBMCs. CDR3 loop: CASSLDRRYEQYF. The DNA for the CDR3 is TGTGCCAGCAGCCTGGACAGGAGGTACGAGCAGTACTTC.